A selection of T cell receptor beta chains follows, all from one sample in a study of blood T cell repertoires in COVID-19. Measured with immunoSEQ multiplex PCR; TCRdb has only the in-frame clones, and not every one. Counted here are roughly 53,000 clones, around 80% occurring once; the ten biggest clones make up approximately 2.6%. The sequenced material came from peripheral blood. The receptors come from a man aged 50 or older with acute or convalescent COVID-19. CDR3s include the opening cysteine and the closing phenylalanine or tryptophan. D genes are given only for firm matches. Rows may omit the clone size; those that give it use once, few, many or a size class.

V gene	CDR3 length	clone size	D gene	J gene	CDR3 DNA	CDR3 protein
TRBV28	15	once	NA	TRBJ1-4	TGTGCCAGCAGTTTGGCCGGGACAAGTAATGAAAAACTGTTTTTT	CASSLAGTSNEKLFF
TRBV10-3	13	NA	NA	TRBJ2-7	TGTGCCATCAAATCGCTATCCTCCTACGAGCAGTACTTC	CAIKSLSSYEQYF
TRBV7-8	15	NA	NA	TRBJ2-7	TGTGCCAGCAGACTCATGGCGGGTAGCTCCTACGAGCAGTACTTC	CASRLMAGSSYEQYF
TRBV12-3/TRBV12-4	13	NA	NA	TRBJ1-5	TGTGCCAGCAGTTTGTTGGGTTCAGGGCCCCAGCATTTT	CASSLLGSGPQHF
TRBV5-4	15	NA	TRBD1	TRBJ1-5	TGTGCCAGCAGCACAGGGACAGATAGCAATCAGCCCCAGCATTTT	CASSTGTDSNQPQHF
TRBV5-1	13	NA	NA	TRBJ2-2	TGCGCCAGCAGCTTGGGCGACACCGGGGAGCTGTTTTTT	CASSLGDTGELFF
TRBV11-2	15	NA	TRBD1	TRBJ2-7	TGTGCCAGCAGCTCTTACAGGGGGACCACCTACGAGCAGTACTTC	CASSSYRGTTYEQYF
TRBV3-1/TRBV3-2	19	NA	NA	TRBJ1-5	TGTGCCAGCAGCCAAGATAGTGGAAGGGGATACCCTAGCAATCAGCCCCAGCATTTT	CASSQDSGRGYPSNQPQHF
TRBV7-3	13	once	TRBD1	TRBJ1-1	TGTGCCAGCAGTGACAGGGGGCATGCTGAAGCTTTCTTT	CASSDRGHAEAFF
TRBV19	13	NA	NA	TRBJ2-1	TGTGCCAGTAGTATTGGACAGTACAATGAGCAGTTCTTC	CASSIGQYNEQFF
TRBV7-2	14	NA	TRBD2	TRBJ2-1	TGTGCCAGCAGCGACCGGACTAGTTACAATGAGCAGTTCTTC	CASSDRTSYNEQFF
TRBV5-4	15	NA	TRBD2	TRBJ2-1	TGTGCCAGCAGCGGGGGGACTAGCGGGGGTTATGAGCAGTTCTTC	CASSGGTSGGYEQFF
TRBV19	13	NA	NA	TRBJ1-1	TGTGCCAGTAGTAATAGGGGGTTGAGTGAAGCTTTCTTT	CASSNRGLSEAFF
TRBV27	14	NA	TRBD1	TRBJ2-2	TGTGCCAGCAGCCAGACAGGGATTACCGGGGAGCTGTTTTTT	CASSQTGITGELFF
TRBV19	13	NA	NA	TRBJ1-5	TGTGCCAGTAGTCGACAAGAGAATCAGCCCCAGCATTTT	CASSRQENQPQHF
TRBV2	13	NA	NA	TRBJ1-3	TGTGCCAGCAGTGGGACAGTTGGAAACACCATATATTTT	CASSGTVGNTIYF
TRBV27	15	few	TRBD1	TRBJ1-2	TGTGCCAGCAGTTCCTCCGGGACAGCGCACTATGGCTACACCTTC	CASSSSGTAHYGYTF